The clone carrying this T cell receptor (beta chain) was detected only a few times. These data originate in a study of shared clonotypes between healthy human individuals. Only Caucasian adults living in Nashville, Tennessee made up the donor group. Evenly divided among several immunoSEQ plates was the genomic DNA of each subset. Produced via immunoSEQ multiplex PCR; TCRdb's table is partial and in-frame only. The sample has fewer than 400,000 clones, under 80% seen once. The CDR3 consists of 16 residues. V was cut by 2 bases and J by 0 bases, with 11 bases left in between. The germline V gene encodes CDR1 WNHNN and CDR2 SYGVQD (reference sequence).

The specimen was memory CD4+ T cells sorted from blood. The subset denotes: CD45RA-negative fraction. The sequence derives from a man between 25 and 39 years old in good health. The gene calls are TRBV10-1 and TRBJ2-1; possibly TRBD2 for D (7 bases). CDR3 protein: CASSEGGALSYNEQFF. CDR3 bases: TGCGCCAGCAGTGAGGGGGGGGCCCTCTCCTACAATGAGCAGTTCTTC.